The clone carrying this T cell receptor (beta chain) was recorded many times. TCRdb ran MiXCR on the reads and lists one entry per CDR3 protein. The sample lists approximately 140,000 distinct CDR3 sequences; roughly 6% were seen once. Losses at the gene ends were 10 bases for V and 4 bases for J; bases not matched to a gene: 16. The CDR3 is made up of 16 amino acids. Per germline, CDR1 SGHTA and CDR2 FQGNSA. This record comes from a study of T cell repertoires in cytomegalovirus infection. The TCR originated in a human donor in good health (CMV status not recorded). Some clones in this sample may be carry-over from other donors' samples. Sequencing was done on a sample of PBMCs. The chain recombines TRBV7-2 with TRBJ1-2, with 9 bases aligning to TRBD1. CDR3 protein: CATSRDRERGVYGYTF. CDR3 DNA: TGTGCCACATCCCGGGACAGGGAAAGGGGTGTCTATGGCTACACCTTC.